This TCR beta chain was observed in a study of blood T cells in healthy people across ages. Study-level information: Capture by template switching was about one barcoded beta molecule per two T cells. Study outcomes and limitations: One million T cells yielded diversity estimates that were considered underestimates.

The use of a sample-barcoded 5' primer and a J-beta primer mix characterized a second PCR of roughly 6 to 11 cycles. TCRdb itself ran the 5' RACE reads through MiXCR, one entry per CDR3 protein. The sample holds over a million distinct CDR3 sequences, roughly 43% seen once. The length of the CDR3 is 13 residues. Germline V gene data show CDR1 as MDHEN and CDR2 as SYDVKM. Isolation of PBMCs gave at least 7 million cells per sample. Notes on this clonotype: Its target is unknown.

The clonotype comes from a young woman in good health. The sample taken for sequencing was blood. The V call is TRBV28, the J call TRBJ2-3; 13 bases fit TRBD2. The CDR3 coding sequence is TGTGCGGTCCGACTAGCGGGAGGAGATACGCAGTATTTT. Protein: CAVRLAGGDTQYF.